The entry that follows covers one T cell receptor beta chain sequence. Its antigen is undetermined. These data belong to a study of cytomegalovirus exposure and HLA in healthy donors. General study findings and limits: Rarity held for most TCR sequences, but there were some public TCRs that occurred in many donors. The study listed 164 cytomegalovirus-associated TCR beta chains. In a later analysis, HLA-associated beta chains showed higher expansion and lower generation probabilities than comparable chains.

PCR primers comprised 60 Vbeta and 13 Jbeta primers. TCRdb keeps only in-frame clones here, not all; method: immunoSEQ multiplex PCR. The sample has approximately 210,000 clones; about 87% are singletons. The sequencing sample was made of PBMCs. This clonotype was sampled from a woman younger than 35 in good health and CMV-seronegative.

The CDR3 DNA reads TGTGCCAGCAGTGCCGGGGGACAGGGGTCCTACGAGCAGTACTTC. Its protein is CASSAGGQGSYEQYF. The chain carries TRBV2 and TRBJ2-7; 10 bases are a match to TRBD1. Germline CDR1 is SNHLY and CDR2 is FYNNEI. The CDR3 sequence is 15 residues long. The ends lost 4 bases at V and 1 base at J; junction bases unmatched: 4.